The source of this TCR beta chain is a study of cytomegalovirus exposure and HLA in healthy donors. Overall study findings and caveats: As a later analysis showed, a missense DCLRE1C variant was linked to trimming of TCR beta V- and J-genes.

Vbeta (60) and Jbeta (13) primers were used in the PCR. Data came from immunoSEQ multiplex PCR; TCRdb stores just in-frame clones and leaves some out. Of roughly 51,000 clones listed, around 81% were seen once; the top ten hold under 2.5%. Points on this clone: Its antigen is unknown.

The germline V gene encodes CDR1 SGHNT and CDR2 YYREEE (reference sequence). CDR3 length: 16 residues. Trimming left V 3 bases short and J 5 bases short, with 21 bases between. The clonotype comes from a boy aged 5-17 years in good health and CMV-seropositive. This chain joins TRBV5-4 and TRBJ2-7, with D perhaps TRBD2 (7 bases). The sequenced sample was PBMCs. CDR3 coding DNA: TGTGCCAGCAGCTGGGCCCTGGGGGGGCCTACAAACGAGCAGTACTTC. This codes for CASSWALGGPTNEQYF. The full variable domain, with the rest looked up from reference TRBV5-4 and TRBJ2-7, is ETGVTQSPTHLIKTRGQQVTLRCSSQSGHNTVSWYQQALGQGPQFIFQYYREEENGRGNFPPRFSGLQFPNYSSELNVNALELDDSALYLCASSWALGGPTNEQYFGPGTRLTVT.